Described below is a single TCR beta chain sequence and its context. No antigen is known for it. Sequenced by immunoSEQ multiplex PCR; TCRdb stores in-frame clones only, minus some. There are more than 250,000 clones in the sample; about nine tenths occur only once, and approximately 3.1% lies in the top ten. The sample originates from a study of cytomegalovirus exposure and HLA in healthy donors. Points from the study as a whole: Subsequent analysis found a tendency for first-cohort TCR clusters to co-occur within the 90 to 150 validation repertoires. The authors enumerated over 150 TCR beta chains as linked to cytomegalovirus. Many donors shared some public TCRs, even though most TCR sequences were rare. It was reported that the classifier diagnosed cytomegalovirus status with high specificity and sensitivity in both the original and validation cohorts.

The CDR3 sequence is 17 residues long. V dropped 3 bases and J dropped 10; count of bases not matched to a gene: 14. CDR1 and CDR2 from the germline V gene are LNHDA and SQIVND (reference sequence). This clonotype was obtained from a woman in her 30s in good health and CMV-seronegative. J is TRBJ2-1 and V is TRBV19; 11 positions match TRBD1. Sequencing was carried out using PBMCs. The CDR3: CASSIQSWGTGGLEQFF. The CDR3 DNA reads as TGTGCCAGTAGTATCCAATCTTGGGGGACAGGGGGGTTAGAGCAGTTCTTC.